Following are 6 T cell receptor beta chains from one sample sequenced in a study of T cells after somatic rescue of genetic block. Libraries were prepared by immunoSEQ multiplex PCR; TCRdb keeps only in-frame clonotypes and omits some of them. The table shows about 88,000 clones, with 80% to 90% occurring only once. The sequencing sample was made of peripheral blood mononuclear cells (PBMCs). These receptors all stem from a woman younger than 30.

This clone has just a few counts. The rearrangement links TRBV27 to TRBJ1-1; D is uncertain. The germline V gene has CDR1 MNHEY and CDR2 SMNVEV (reference sequence). The CDR3 covers 16 residues. The germline V and J ends were trimmed by 3 bases and 2 bases, with 16 bases remaining between them. The CDR3 bases are TGTGCCAGCAGTTTCCGGGCAGCCGGCCTTAACACTGAAGCTTTCTTT. This codes for CASSFRAAGLNTEAFF.

The chain links TRBV10-1 to TRBJ1-3; D not certain. Trimming cost V 6 bases and J 0 bases, with 12 bases left between them. CDR3 length equals 15 residues. CDR1 and CDR2 from the germline V gene are WNHNN and SYGVQD (reference sequence). The CDR3 sequence is CASRADLSSGNTIYF. Written as DNA, the CDR3 is TGCGCCAGCAGGGCCGACCTGAGCTCTGGAAACACCATATATTTT.

The genes are TRBV10-3 and TRBJ1-3, with 12 bases aligning to TRBD1. The CDR3 length is 19 residues. V dropped 4 bases and J dropped 0; count of bases not matched to a gene: 10. Germline V gene data show CDR1 as ENHRY and CDR2 as SYGVKD. CDR3 DNA sequence: TGTGCCATCAGTGGAAAAACCGGGACAGGGGGCTACTCTGGAAACACCATATATTTT. This codes for CAISGKTGTGGYSGNTIYF.

This chain links TRBV5-6 with TRBJ2-6; TRBD2 might be the D (5 bases). The germline gives CDR1 SGHDT, CDR2 YYEEEE. The CDR3 runs to 15 residues. Trimming left V 0 bases short and J 4 bases short, with 8 bases between. CDR3 sequence reads: CASSLGEQGANVLTF. The CDR3 nucleotides are TGTGCCAGCAGCTTGGGGGAGCAAGGGGCCAACGTCCTGACTTTC.

The V call is TRBV15, the J call TRBJ2-7, with D perhaps matching TRBD1 (6 bases). CDR3 length equals 17 residues. The germline CDR1 and CDR2 sequences are LNHNV and YYDKDF (reference sequence). The germline V and J ends were trimmed by 2 bases and 0 bases, with 17 bases remaining between them. The CDR3 sequence is CATSRITQGPSSYEQYF. For the CDR3, the DNA is TGTGCCACCAGCAGAATAACTCAGGGGCCGAGCTCCTACGAGCAGTACTTC.

The chain links TRBV6-1 to TRBJ1-1; D gene unclear. There are 12 residues in the CDR3. Germline values: CDR1 MNHNS, CDR2 SASEGT. V lost 6 bases to trimming and J lost 0 bases, with 5 bases between them. In DNA form, the CDR3 reads TGTGCCAGCAGAGGACTGAACACTGAAGCTTTCTTT. Protein: CASRGLNTEAFF.